This TCR beta chain is from a study of blood T cell repertoires in COVID-19 (dated by TCRdb to 2019 to 2021). A note on the overall study: Collaborator samples came from the United States, Italy and Spain and covered acute and convalescent phases of COVID-19. The dataset comprised deeply sampled blood TCRbeta repertoires from subjects exposed to, actively infected with, or recovered from COVID-19. The repertoires were released in a freely available public database meant as a resource for research on the immune response to SARS-CoV-2. Where available, HLA class I and class II types were obtained from metadata supplied by the sample provider rather than from assay-based typing. Samples came from the ongoing ImmuneRACE study (first 160 participants) plus 1,254 subjects from 6 global collaborators. The material from the prospective study consisted of cDNA or gDNA derived from T cells, B-cell-depleted T cells, or PBMCs. A de-identified subject ID, COVID-19 status, age in years and sex were almost always included in the sample metadata.

TCRbeta CDR3 regions were amplified from genomic DNA using the immunoSEQ Assay, a bias-controlled multiplex PCR. Per the original workflow: Nucleated cell counts per sample were estimated from amplification of reference gene primers within the assay. Sequence reads were collapsed and filtered to measure the absolute abundance of every unique TCRbeta CDR3 rearrangement. For each sample, productive Simpson clonality was calculated as the square root of Simpson's diversity index across productive rearrangements. In its TCRdb copy, this immuneACCESS table keeps in-frame sequences only and misses some clones. Where compared with another copy, unresolved V genes explain less than half of these, and the others have no known cause. From that table come the V and J calls and clone size; the DNA was used to work out D and trimming. The table for this sample lists 55,000 or so clones; around nine tenths of them were counted only once. Jointly, the top ten make up around 7.1% of the sample.

This clone was seen once. There is no known antigen for this receptor. Per-base quality was not reported, and no clone a single base away is much larger than it. The CDR3 goes from the cysteine to the phenylalanine over 12 residues. Only the CDR3 region is kept as DNA, spanning 36 bases read in frame from base 1. CDR1 and CDR2 (SNHLY, FYNNEI) derive from the germline V gene. Trimming accounts for 9 bases at V and 5 bases at J, while the number of junction bases matched to no gene is 1. What the research found in general, with its limitations: Clinical and demographic metadata were provided uncurated, with the amount varying by source and participant.

One collaborating source in Seattle enrolled patients during active infection and followed them longitudinally through the course of disease. Each collaborating institution followed its own protocols to collect whole blood in K2EDTA tubes. For TCRbeta analysis, collaborators shipped samples as frozen whole blood, isolated PBMCs, or DNA extracted from either of those sample types. The chain links TRBV2 with TRBJ2-7; the junction holds 13 bases that match TRBD2. The sample comprised peripheral blood. This clonotype was sampled from a woman aged 60-70 years with COVID-19, enrolled during active disease. Here the CDR3 is given as CARGTSGNEQYF. Here is the DNA: TGTGCCAGAGGGACTAGCGGGAACGAGCAGTACTTC.